The next 26 T cell receptor beta chains were all read from a single sample in a study of T cell repertoires in cytomegalovirus infection. Their specific antigens are unknown. One entry per CDR3 protein results from TCRdb running MiXCR on the reads. Among hundreds of thousands of distinct CDR3 sequences listed, around a third were seen once. Sequenced material: cultured PBMCs, taken from culture after CMV antigen stimulation. Receptors were obtained from a human donor in good health (CMV status not recorded). Some clones in this sample may be carry-over from other donors' samples.

There are a few counts of this clonotype. The chain couples TRBV10-3 to TRBJ2-3; D may be TRBD1 or TRBD2 (5 bases each). Trimming took 3 bases from V and 2 from J, leaving 12 bases between them. CDR3 length equals 15 residues. Germline CDR1 ENHRY, CDR2 SYGVKD. The CDR3 sequence is CAISDSPGATDTQYF. Written as DNA, the CDR3 is TGTGCCATCAGTGACTCGCCCGGGGCCACAGATACGCAGTATTTT.

The rearrangement uses TRBV20-1 and TRBJ2-7, with 7 bases identical to TRBD2. V was clipped by 7 bases and J by 3 bases; unmatched bases: 6. CDR1 is DFQATT and CDR2 is SNEGSKA in the germline V gene (reference sequence). The CDR3 runs 12 residues. The CDR3 sequence: CSGRTRNYEQYF. The CDR3 DNA reads as TGCAGTGGCCGGACTAGGAACTACGAGCAGTACTTC.

Many counts were recorded for this clonotype. The chain has TRBV6-1 and TRBJ2-1, with TRBD1 matching over 11 bases. From germline, CDR1 is MNHNS and CDR2 SASEGT. V lost 6 bases to trimming and J lost 8 bases; unmatched junction nucleotides: 6. The length of the CDR3 is 14 residues. Written as DNA, the CDR3 is TGTGCCAGCAGGAGGACAGGGGGCGTGGATGAGCAGTTCTTC. This gives the protein CASRRTGGVDEQFF.

This clonotype has a handful of counts. The rearrangement joins TRBV7-9 to TRBJ2-7; 9 positions match TRBD1. The CDR3 is 15 residues long. In germline, CDR1 is SEHNR, CDR2 FQNEAQ (reference sequence). J gave up 5 bases and V 3 bases, and 8 bases lay outside the gene matches. As DNA, the CDR3 is TGTGCCAGCAGCTTCGCAACAGGGGGCTTCGACGAGCAGTACTTC. Translating gives CASSFATGGFDEQYF. Based on the CDR3 plus reference TRBV7-9 and TRBJ2-7, the full variable domain is DTGVSQNPRHKITKRGQNVTFRCDPISEHNRLYWYRQTLGQGPEFLTYFQNEAQLEKSRLLSDRFSAERPKGSFSTLEIQRTEQGDSAMYLCASSFATGGFDEQYFGPGTRLTVT.

This clonotype has just a few counts. The chain uses TRBV10-3 and TRBJ2-3; 13 nucleotides line up with TRBD2. This CDR3 region has 16 residues. After removal of 4 bases from V and 2 bases from J, the junction contained 3 bases not matched to a gene. Per germline, CDR1 ENHRY and CDR2 SYGVKD. The chain's CDR3 is CAISAGLAGFTDTQYF. The CDR3 nucleotides read TGTGCCATCAGTGCGGGACTAGCGGGATTCACAGATACGCAGTATTTT.

This chain joins TRBV6-2 or TRBV6-3 and TRBJ2-2; 9 bases line up with TRBD1. The V gene end was trimmed by 6 bases and the J gene end by 3 bases; junction bases not matched to a gene: 5. CDR3 length: 15 residues. Germline loops: CDR1 MNHEY, CDR2 SVGEGT. Here the CDR3 DNA reads TGTGCCAGCAGGATAGACAGGGGGTACACCGGGGAGCTGTTTTTT. It specifies CASRIDRGYTGELFF.

This clonotype was seen more than once but under ten times. The chain has TRBV5-1 and TRBJ2-2; 8 bases map to TRBD2. The trim removed 1 base at V and 4 bases at J, leaving 3 bases unmatched. The CDR3 is made up of 15 amino acids. The germline V gene has CDR1 SGHRS and CDR2 YFSETQ. The CDR3 DNA reads as TGCGCCAGCAGCTTGACTAGCGGCACCACCGGGGAGCTGTTTTTT. Translating it yields CASSLTSGTTGELFF.

This clonotype has more than one count but fewer than ten. This chain links TRBV27 with TRBJ2-7; possibly TRBD2 for D (6 bases). Trimming shortened V by 2 bases and J by 2 bases, and 13 bases separated the two germline ends. The CDR3 consists of 15 residues. CDR1 is MNHEY, CDR2 SMNVEV, per germline (reference sequence). The chain's CDR3 is CASSLGTLNTYEQYF. The DNA for the CDR3 is TGTGCCAGCAGTTTAGGGACTCTTAATACCTACGAGCAGTACTTC.

V usage is TRBV20-1 and J usage is TRBJ2-6; maybe TRBD2 (5 bases). The CDR3 loop spans 16 amino acids. V was shortened by 6 bases and J by 0 bases, with 15 bases between the two germline ends. Per germline, CDR1 DFQATT and CDR2 SNEGSKA (reference sequence). In DNA form, the CDR3 reads TGCAGTGCCTTCGACGGGATCTACTCTGGGGCCAACGTCCTGACTTTC. This sequence encodes CSAFDGIYSGANVLTF.

This rearrangement joins TRBV11-2 to TRBJ2-5; D not resolved. From germline, CDR1 is SGHAT and CDR2 FQNNGV. V was pared by 1 base and J by 4 bases, with 7 bases between. The CDR3 runs to 13 residues. The chain's CDR3 is CASSLGAAETQYF. Written as DNA, the CDR3 is TGTGCCAGCAGCTTAGGGGCAGCAGAGACCCAGTACTTC. The full variable domain, in which reference TRBV11-2 and TRBJ2-5 provide the parts outside the CDR3, is EAGVAQSPRYKIIEKRQSVAFWCNPISGHATLYWYQQILGQGPKLLIQFQNNGVVDDSQLPKDRFSAERLKGVDSTLKIQPAKLEDSAVYLCASSLGAAETQYFGPGTRLLVL.

This chain joins TRBV10-3 and TRBJ1-2; 8 positions agree with TRBD1. Germline V gene data show CDR1 as ENHRY and CDR2 as SYGVKD. The CDR3 spans 15 residues. The V gene end was trimmed by 2 bases and the J gene end by 6 bases; junction bases not matched to a gene: 8. CDR3 bases: TGTGCCATCAGTGAGGTACAGGGGGACTTTAATGGCTACACCTTC. It specifies CAISEVQGDFNGYTF.

This clonotype was seen more than once but under ten times. The chain combines TRBV7-2 with TRBJ2-2; D remains unclear. CDR3 length: 15 amino acids. CDR1 and CDR2 (germline): SGHTA, FQGNSA. Trimming took 4 bases from V and 3 from J, leaving 12 bases between them. The CDR3 DNA follows: TGTGCCAGCAGCTCAGCTTTCAGTTACACCGGGGAGCTGTTTTTT. Its protein product is CASSSAFSYTGELFF.

The chain links TRBV5-4 to TRBJ2-1; D gene uncertain. Germline CDR1 reads SGHNT; CDR2 reads YYREEE (reference sequence). V was pared by 2 bases and J by 7 bases, with 10 bases between. This CDR3 spans 13 amino acids. The CDR3 loop is CASSFTPTNEQFF. DNA for the CDR3: TGTGCCAGCAGCTTCACTCCGACTAATGAGCAGTTCTTC.

This clonotype was observed a handful of times. This chain joins TRBV18 and TRBJ2-7; D may be TRBD1 or TRBD2 (6 bases each). CDR3 size: 15 residues. Germline V gene lookup returns CDR1 KGHSH and CDR2 LQKENI. With 8 bases removed from V and 0 bases from J, the gap between germline ends came to 17 bases. The CDR3 bases are TGTGCCAGCAGCCCCGGAGGGGGTAGCTCCTACGAGCAGTACTTC. Translated: CASSPGGGSSYEQYF.

The chain recombines TRBV24-1 with TRBJ1-2; no clear D. With 5 bases removed from V and 5 bases from J, the gap between germline ends came to 17 bases. The CDR3 length is 15 residues. The germline V gene encodes CDR1 KGHDR and CDR2 SFDVKD. CDR3: CATSVSGRRRYGYTF. CDR3 sequence (DNA): TGTGCCACCAGTGTTTCCGGACGGAGACGATATGGCTACACCTTC.

The V gene is TRBV5-1, the J gene TRBJ2-5; a possible D gene is TRBD1 (5 bases). CDR1 SGHRS and CDR2 YFSETQ come from the germline V gene. The CDR3 spans 14 residues. V shed 5 bases and J shed 5 bases, with 16 bases lying between them. The CDR3 DNA reads TGCGCCAGCAGACAACAGGCCCCCGGGGAGACCCAGTACTTC. Its protein is CASRQQAPGETQYF.

The chain employs TRBV7-9 and TRBJ2-3; a possible D gene is TRBD2 (5 bases). Germline CDR1 is SEHNR and CDR2 is FQNEAQ (reference sequence). Trimming pared 0 bases from V and 2 bases from J, leaving 15 bases between. CDR3 length: 17 amino acids. CDR3 bases: TGTGCCAGCAGCTTAGCCGTCATTGGACTCGCCACAGATACGCAGTATTTT. It codes for CASSLAVIGLATDTQYF.

V is TRBV7-6 and J is TRBJ2-7; D perhaps matches TRBD2 (7 bases). In germline, CDR1 is SGHVS, CDR2 FNYEAQ. V was cut by 5 bases and J by 6 bases, with 11 bases left in between. The CDR3 runs to 12 residues. The CDR3 sequence is CASSQRGGEQYF. The DNA of the CDR3 is TGTGCCAGCAGCCAAAGGGGGGGCGAGCAGTACTTC.

The V gene is TRBV2, the J gene TRBJ2-7, with no clear D. The V end lost 4 bases, the J end lost 5 bases, and 6 bases lay between the germline ends. CDR3 length: 11 residues. Germline V gene sequence: CDR1 SNHLY, CDR2 FYNNEI. The CDR3 region is CASSAFNEQYF. The CDR3 coding sequence is TGTGCCAGCAGTGCATTTAACGAGCAGTACTTC. Using reference TRBV2 and TRBJ2-7 for the parts outside the CDR3, the full variable domain is EPEVTQTPSHQVTQMGQEVILRCVPISNHLYFYWYRQILGQKVEFLVSFYNNEISEKSEIFDDQFSVERPDGSNFTLKIRSTKLEDSAMYFCASSAFNEQYFGPGTRLTVT.

This chain joins TRBV7-8 and TRBJ1-1; possible D gene TRBD1, 6 bases. This CDR3 is built from 13 residues. CDR1 is SGHVS, CDR2 FQNEAQ, per germline. V was cut by 5 bases and J by 3 bases, with 10 bases left in between. CDR3 bases: TGTGCCAGCAGCGGAGGGGGGGACACTGAAGCTTTCTTT. This gives the protein CASSGGGDTEAFF.

The J gene is TRBJ2-5, the V gene TRBV7-8, with a weak D call TRBD2 (5 bases). Per germline, CDR1 SGHVS and CDR2 FQNEAQ. The V end lost 1 base, the J end lost 5 bases, and 17 bases lay between the germline ends. This CDR3 is 16 amino acids long. The CDR3 sequence: CASSLVGGYRGETQYF. DNA of the CDR3: TGTGCCAGCAGCTTAGTTGGTGGTTACCGCGGGGAGACCCAGTACTTC.

V is TRBV6-5 and J is TRBJ2-1; 10 bases agree with TRBD1. This CDR3 contains 15 residues. V dropped 6 bases and J dropped 8; count of bases not matched to a gene: 10. Per germline, CDR1 MNHEY and CDR2 SVGAGI. Here the CDR3 reads CASSLGTGVFDEQFF. The CDR3 DNA is TGTGCCAGCAGCCTCGGGACAGGGGTTTTCGATGAGCAGTTCTTC.

The rearrangement links TRBV20-1 to TRBJ1-6, with D perhaps TRBD1 (6 bases). The ends were cut back, 7 bases at V and 9 bases at J, with 22 bases in the middle. Germline assignment: CDR1 DFQATT and CDR2 SNEGSKA (reference sequence). The CDR3 is made up of 15 amino acids. The CDR3 DNA reads as TGCAGTGTACACCGACCGCCAGGGGAAATTTCACCCCTCCACTTT. Translated, it gives CSVHRPPGEISPLHF.

Only a few counts were recorded for this clonotype. This chain joins TRBV11-2 and TRBJ2-1, with TRBD2 matching 8 bases. CDR1 is SGHAT, CDR2 FQNNGV, per germline. Trimming cost V 4 bases and J 0 bases; bases outside gene matches: 14. The CDR3 covers 19 residues. The CDR3 reads CASSYRGLEFWDSYNEQFF. For the CDR3, the DNA is TGTGCCAGCAGCTACCGGGGACTAGAGTTTTGGGACTCCTACAATGAGCAGTTCTTC.

The chain links TRBV12-3 or TRBV12-4 to TRBJ2-7, with 12 bases lining up with TRBD2. The CDR3 is 15 amino acids. Germline trimming cut 6 bases from V and 4 bases from J; bases unmatched to any gene: 7. Here the CDR3 DNA reads TGTGCCAGCAGGGCTGGACTAGCGGGGATTTACGAGCAGTACTTC. It is translated as CASRAGLAGIYEQYF.

The rearrangement uses TRBV7-8 and TRBJ2-7, with TRBD2 as a possible D gene (6 bases). The CDR3 covers 13 residues. The germline CDR1 and CDR2 sequences are SGHVS and FQNEAQ. Trimming left V 6 bases short and J 3 bases short, with 12 bases between. The DNA for the CDR3 is TGTGCCAGCAGGAGGGACGGGGGCTACGAGCAGTACTTC. It specifies CASRRDGGYEQYF.